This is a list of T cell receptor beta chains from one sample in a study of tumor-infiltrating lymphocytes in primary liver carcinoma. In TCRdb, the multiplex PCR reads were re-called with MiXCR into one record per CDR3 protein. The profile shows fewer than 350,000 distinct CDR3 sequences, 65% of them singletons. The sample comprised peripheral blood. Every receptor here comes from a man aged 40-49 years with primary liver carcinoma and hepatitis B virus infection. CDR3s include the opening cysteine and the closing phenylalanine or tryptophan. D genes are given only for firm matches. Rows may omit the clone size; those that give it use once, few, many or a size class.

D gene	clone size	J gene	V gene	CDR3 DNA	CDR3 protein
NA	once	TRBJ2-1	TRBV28	TGTGCCAGCAGTTCCTCAGGACACGGCTCCTACAATGAGCAGCTCTTC	CASSSSGHGSYNEQLF
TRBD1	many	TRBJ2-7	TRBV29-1	TGCAGCGTTGGGACAGGGAGGTACGAGCAGTACTTC	CSVGTGRYEQYF
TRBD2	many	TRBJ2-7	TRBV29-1	TGCAGCGTCTCTCGGGGGGTGGGGGAAGAGCAGTACTTC	CSVSRGVGEEQYF
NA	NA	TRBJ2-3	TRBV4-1	TGCGCCAGCAGCCAGGCAGGGGCCTCGGGTGGAGATATGCAGTATTTT	CASSQAGASGGDMQYF
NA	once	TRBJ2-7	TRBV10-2	TGCGCCAGCAGCGGTGCCCTCGCCTACGGGCAGTACTTC	CASSGALAYGQYF
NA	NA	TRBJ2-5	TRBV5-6	TGTGTCAGCAGCTTGAAGGACCCAAGGCGAGAGACCCAGTACTTC	CVSSLKDPRRETQYF
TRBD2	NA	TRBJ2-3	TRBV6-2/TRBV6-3	TGTGCCAGCAGTTACGGACTAGCGGGAGGCCCAGATACGCAGTATTTT	CASSYGLAGGPDTQYF
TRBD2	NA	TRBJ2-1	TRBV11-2	TGTGCCAGCAGCCCAGCTAGCGGAGCCGGCCTGAGCTCCTACAATGAGCAGTTCTTC	CASSPASGAGLSSYNEQFF
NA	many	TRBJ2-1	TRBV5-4	TGTGCCAGCAGCCCCAATGCGGGAGAAGGGGGGGATGAGCAGTTCTTC	CASSPNAGEGGDEQFF
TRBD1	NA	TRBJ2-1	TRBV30	TGTGCCAGACGGGACAGGGTCTACAATGAGCAGTTCTTC	CARRDRVYNEQFF
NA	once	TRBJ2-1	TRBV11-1	TGTACCAGCAGCCCATTGGAGGGGCTCAGGGATCAGCAGTTCTTC	CTSSPLEGLRDQQFF
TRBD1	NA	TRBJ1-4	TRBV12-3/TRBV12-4	TGTGCCAGCAGTTCCGACAGGGGGCGTTATAATGAAAAACTGCTTTTT	CASSSDRGRYNEKLLF
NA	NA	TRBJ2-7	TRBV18	TGTGCCAGCTCACCGTCGACCGACTCCTACGAGCAGTACTTC	CASSPSTDSYEQYF
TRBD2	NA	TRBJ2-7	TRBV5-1	TGCGCCGGCAGCTTGAAATGGACCGCGGGAGGCAGCTACGAGCAGTACTTC	CAGSLKWTAGGSYEQYF
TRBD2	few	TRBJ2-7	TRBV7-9	TGTGCCAGCAGTTTAGACGGGTCGGCTAGCGGGAGAGTCTACGAGCAGTACTTC	CASSLDGSASGRVYEQYF